A selection of T cell receptor beta chains follows, all from one sample in a study of blood T cell repertoires in COVID-19. TCRdb's copy holds only in-frame clones and misses some; the assay was immunoSEQ multiplex PCR. The sample lists under 250,000 clones, approximately 88% seen once, with about 4% in the top ten. Sequencing was performed on PBMCs or T cells enriched from blood (not recorded which). The receptors were sampled from a woman in her 30s who had been exposed to COVID-19. CDR3s include the opening cysteine and the closing phenylalanine or tryptophan. Each record gives: CDR3 protein, CDR3 DNA, V gene, J gene, D gene, clone size. The D gene is left open where the match is weak. Part of the rows lack a size; the others show once, few, many or a class for expanded clones.

CASSSTGLAGVRNEQFF	TGCGCCAGCAGCTCTACCGGACTAGCGGGAGTCAGGAATGAGCAGTTCTTC	TRBV5-1	TRBJ2-1	TRBD2	NA
CASSSLAGGETQYF	TGCGCCAGCAGCTCGCTAGCGGGAGGAGAGACCCAGTACTTC	TRBV5-1	TRBJ2-5	TRBD2	NA
CAWSDLNYEQYF	TGTGCCTGGAGTGACTTAAACTACGAGCAGTACTTC	TRBV30	TRBJ2-7	NA	NA
CASSPGTSGLYEQYF	TGCGCCAGCAGCCCCGGGACTAGCGGACTATACGAGCAGTACTTC	TRBV5-1	TRBJ2-7	TRBD2	NA
CASSSWTGANTEAFF	TGTGCCAGCAGTTCCTGGACAGGGGCTAACACTGAAGCTTTCTTT	TRBV6-5	TRBJ1-1	TRBD1	NA
CASSQDREQGLGEQYF	TGCGCCAGCAGCCAAGATAGGGAACAGGGATTGGGCGAGCAGTACTTC	TRBV4-1	TRBJ2-7	NA	once
CASSLLLGREGFYTF	TGTGCCAGCAGCCTCCTCCTGGGCAGGGAGGGGTTCTACACCTTC	TRBV3-1/TRBV3-2	TRBJ1-2	NA	once
CASSQCDRNNQPQHF	TGCGCCAGCAGTCAATGCGACAGAAACAATCAGCCCCAGCATTTT	TRBV23-1	TRBJ1-5	NA	NA
CASSEGSLGYSNQPQHF	TGTGCCAGCAGTGAAGGCTCTCTCGGTTATAGCAATCAGCCCCAGCATTTT	TRBV2	TRBJ1-5	NA	NA
CASSPSGNTEAFF	TGTGCCAGCTCACCTTCAGGGAACACTGAAGCTTTCTTT	TRBV18	TRBJ1-1	NA	NA
CASSYQGPDNSPLHF	TGCGCCAGCAGTTACCAGGGCCCCGATAATTCACCCCTCCACTTT	TRBV5-1	TRBJ1-6	NA	NA
CASSLGVLNYGYTF	TGTGCCAGCAGCTTAGGAGTTCTTAACTATGGCTACACCTTC	TRBV7-9	TRBJ1-2	NA	NA
CASSRFSYRSSGNTIYF	TGTGCCAGCAGCCGTTTTTCCTACAGGAGTTCTGGAAACACCATATATTTT	TRBV7-9	TRBJ1-3	NA	NA
CASSHGGRETEAFF	TGTGCCAGCAGCCATGGAGGGCGGGAGACTGAAGCTTTCTTT	TRBV3-1/TRBV3-2	TRBJ1-1	NA	few
CASSQGQNYEQYF	TGCGCCAGCAGCCAAGGACAGAACTACGAGCAGTACTTC	TRBV4-1	TRBJ2-7	NA	NA
CASSEQGSYNEQFF	TGTGCCAGCAGTGAGCAGGGGTCCTACAATGAGCAGTTCTTC	TRBV6-1	TRBJ2-1	NA	NA
CASSKTGGGQPQHF	TGTGCCAGCAGCAAGACAGGGGGAGGTCAGCCCCAGCATTTT	TRBV7-9	TRBJ1-5	TRBD1	NA
CASSYKTGVTEAFF	TGTGCCAGCAGTTACAAGACAGGGGTAACTGAAGCTTTCTTT	TRBV6-5	TRBJ1-1	TRBD1	NA
CSVDPRDRGNSPLHF	TGCAGCGTTGACCCCCGGGACAGAGGTAATTCACCCCTCCACTTT	TRBV29-1	TRBJ1-6	TRBD1	NA
CASSDIQGATGELFF	TGCGCCAGCAGTGACATACAGGGGGCTACCGGGGAGCTGTTTTTT	TRBV10-1	TRBJ2-2	TRBD1	NA
CASSADRPNQPQHF	TGTGCCAGTAGTGCCGACAGGCCGAATCAGCCCCAGCATTTT	TRBV19	TRBJ1-5	NA	NA
CASSLPQGAGGYTF	TGTGCCAGCAGCCTACCCCAGGGGGCTGGTGGCTACACCTTC	TRBV3-1/TRBV3-2	TRBJ1-2	TRBD1	NA
CASRTRKGGRFSEKLFF	TGTGCCAGCAGGACCAGGAAGGGGGGGCGTTTTAGTGAAAAACTGTTTTTT	TRBV11-2	TRBJ1-4	NA	NA
CASSVGQGDIQYF	TGTGCCAGCAGCGTCGGACAGGGGGACATTCAGTACTTC	TRBV9	TRBJ2-4	TRBD1	NA
CASRGGLGLTHEYSNQPQHF	TGCGCCAGCAGGGGGGGATTGGGGCTGACTCACGAATATAGCAATCAGCCCCAGCATTTT	TRBV4-1	TRBJ1-5	NA	NA
CASSFHRAAEAFF	TGTGCCAGCAGTTTTCACAGGGCAGCTGAAGCTTTCTTT	TRBV27	TRBJ1-1	NA	NA
CASSLGQIYGYTF	TGCGCCAGCAGCTTGGGCCAGATCTATGGCTACACCTTC	TRBV5-1	TRBJ1-2	NA	NA
CASSLDIGDEQYF	TGTGCCAGCAGCTTAGATATCGGGGACGAGCAGTACTTC	TRBV7-9	TRBJ2-7	NA	once
CASSGKDRGQYF	TGTGCCAGCAGCGGAAAAGACAGGGGGCAGTACTTC	TRBV5-4	TRBJ2-7	TRBD1	NA
CASSLRAGGPRDTQYF	TGTGCCAGCAGCTTGAGAGCGGGAGGGCCGAGAGATACGCAGTATTTT	TRBV3-1/TRBV3-2	TRBJ2-3	TRBD2	NA
CASSRRQVNTGELFF	TGTGCCAGCAGCCGCCGACAGGTCAACACCGGGGAGCTGTTTTTT	TRBV7-2	TRBJ2-2	NA	once